This T cell receptor beta chain was obtained from a study of CD8+ T cells in alopecia areata (dated by TCRdb to the late 2010s). Study-level background: Skin from C3H/HeJ donors with spontaneous alopecia (about 6-13 months old) was grafted onto female C3H/HeJ recipients that were about 6-10 weeks old. In both human patients and the C3H/HeJ mouse model, the study applied high-throughput TCRbeta sequencing to look at T cell clonal expansion in alopecia areata. On the human side, TCRbeta sequencing was run on scalp tissue and on sorted CD4+ and CD8+ peripheral blood T cells from healthy controls and from alopecia areata patients with either patchy or totalis/universalis disease. Scalp clonality was compared among normal scalp (n=4), patchy alopecia areata scalp (n=8), and alopecia totalis/universalis scalp (n=8). RNA was extracted with the PAXgene miRNA kit for fixed scalp, the miRNeasy kit for PBMCs, and the RNeasy kit for mouse skin. TCRbeta CDR3 regions were amplified by immunoSEQ multiplex PCR using 35 Vbeta forward and 13 Jbeta reverse primers.

The full study reports these points: Scalp TCR repertoire analysis is complicated because resident alphabeta T cells in normal human skin are also sequenced, whereas mouse skin is dominated by gammadelta T cells. Compared with normal scalp, lesional scalp, particularly in alopecia totalis/universalis, had higher clonality and more expanded CD8+ clones, which suggests antigenic drive. Compared with mice, TCR sequences shared between patients were less clear, possibly partly because of HLA diversity across the patient population.

There are 15 amino acids in the CDR3, from cysteine to phenylalanine inclusive. Of the CDR3's DNA, 33 bases were read; they are in frame from base 1. The CDR1 and CDR2 encoded by the germline V gene are LGHNA and YSYQKL. Trimming takes 3 bases off V and 5 bases off J; junction bases not matched to a gene: 3. Library creation used the immunoSEQ multiplex PCR assay. RNA was extracted from all samples and reverse transcribed into cDNA as template for TCR sequencing. SuperScript III was used to make first-strand cDNA, primed with a 2:1 mix of oligo-dT and random hexamers. A synthetic immune receptor repertoire was used to assess amplification bias, and residual bias was removed computationally. Sequencing of the libraries was done on Illumina HiSeq using 60 bp reads that spanned the CDR3 and were read from J toward V. Under the source paper's analysis protocol: After raw reads were preprocessed to remove errors, the CDR3 was defined following IMGT conventions as running from the conserved cysteine to phenylalanine. Clonality was computed as 1 minus the Shannon entropy, with the entropy normalized by log2 of the number of productive unique TCRs. Whether scalp clones were CD4 or CD8 was inferred by matching scalp TCRbeta sequences against CD4 and CD8 repertoires sorted from blood. Drawn from immuneACCESS, this table holds only the in-frame rearrangements with V and J called that TCRdb kept. Clones are partly lost; checked studies trace under half to an unresolved V gene and leave the rest unexplained. The V and J calls and clone size were taken over from that table, and D and trimming were inferred from the DNA. For this sample, approximately 2,200 clones appear and none is a singleton. Approximately 42% of the sample goes to the ten largest clones.

Cells from pooled mouse cutaneous lymph nodes were stained for CD4, CD8alpha, NKG2D, NKG2ACE and other markers and then sorted on a BD Influx. A note on this clone: Its antigen has not been determined. Throughout, gene names and germline sequences are given for the mouse. The read ends 4 residues before the CDR3 terminus; that terminus is restored from the germline J gene.

This sequence was found in a C3H/HeJ mouse with alopecia areata. Mice in this strain carry MHC haplotype H2-k. The chain is assembled from TRBV2 and TRBJ2-2, with 10 junctional bases fitting TRBD1. Material: CD8+ T cells sorted from a lymph node. The CDR3 DNA, read in part, is TGTGCCAGCAGCCAGGGGGGACAGGGGACCGGG. It is translated as CASSQGGQGTG. The complete CDR3 protein is CASSQGGQGTGQLYF.